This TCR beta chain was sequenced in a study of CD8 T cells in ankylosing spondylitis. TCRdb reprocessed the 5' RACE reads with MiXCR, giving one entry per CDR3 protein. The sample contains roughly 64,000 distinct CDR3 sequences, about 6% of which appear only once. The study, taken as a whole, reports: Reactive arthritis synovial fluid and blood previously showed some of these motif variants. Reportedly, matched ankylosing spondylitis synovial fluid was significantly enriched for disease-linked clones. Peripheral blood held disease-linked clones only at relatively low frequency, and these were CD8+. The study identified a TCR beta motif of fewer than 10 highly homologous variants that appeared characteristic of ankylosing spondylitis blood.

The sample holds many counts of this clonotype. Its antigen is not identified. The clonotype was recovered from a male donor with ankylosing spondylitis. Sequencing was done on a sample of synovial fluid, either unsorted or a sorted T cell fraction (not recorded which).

The CDR3 region is CSALGRRAGGRDTQYF. In nucleotides, the CDR3 is TGCAGTGCTTTAGGCCGCCGAGCGGGAGGGCGGGATACGCAGTATTTT. The V gene is TRBV20-1, the J gene TRBJ2-3; TRBD2 aligns across 10 bases. The V gene end was trimmed by 5 bases and the J gene end by 6 bases; junction bases not matched to a gene: 14. CDR1 DFQATT and CDR2 SNEGSKA come from the germline V gene (reference sequence). The CDR3 consists of 16 residues.